One and the same sample provided the 26 T cell receptor beta chains below, sequenced in a study of T cells after yellow fever vaccination. TCRdb reprocessed the 5' RACE reads with MiXCR, giving one entry per CDR3 protein. The sample carries some 350,000 distinct CDR3 sequences, more than 5.5% recorded once. This specimen consisted of PBMCs, obtained 5 days after the yellow fever booster vaccination. Receptors originate from a man aged 30-40 years who received the YFV17D yellow fever vaccine.

The V and J genes are TRBV27 and TRBJ2-3, with D hard to call. Looked up from germline, CDR1 is MNHEY and CDR2 is SMNVEV (reference sequence). The V end lost 6 bases, the J end lost 7 bases, and 11 bases lay between the germline ends. This CDR3 is 12 amino acids long. CDR3 sequence reads: CASSPEGNTQYF. In DNA, the CDR3 is TGTGCCAGCAGCCCCGAAGGGAATACGCAGTATTTT.

The chain combines TRBV20-1 with TRBJ1-1; no clear D. Trimming removed 1 base at V and 1 base at J, with 7 bases between. Germline CDR1 is DFQATT and CDR2 is SNEGSKA (reference sequence). The CDR3 is 13 amino acids. CDR3 DNA sequence: TGCAGTGCTAGAGGTTGGGGGAACACTGAAGCTTTCTTT. It codes for CSARGWGNTEAFF.

This rearrangement joins TRBV20-1 to TRBJ2-3, with a tentative D call TRBD2 (5 bases). The CDR3 has 15 residues. Trimming shortened V by 6 bases and J by 3 bases, and 19 bases separated the two germline ends. In germline, CDR1 is DFQATT, CDR2 SNEGSKA (reference sequence). CDR3: CSALNSRRATDTQYF. CDR3 DNA sequence: TGCAGTGCCTTGAACTCTAGGCGGGCGACAGATACGCAGTATTTT.

This clonotype showed up just a few times. The chain has TRBV7-8 and TRBJ2-1; D not certain. Germline V gene sequence: CDR1 SGHVS, CDR2 FQNEAQ. The CDR3 totals 14 residues. The ends were cut back, 1 base at V and 5 bases at J, with 9 bases in the middle. The CDR3: CASSLVGPNNEQFF. The CDR3 nucleotides are TGTGCCAGCAGCTTAGTTGGGCCTAACAATGAGCAGTTCTTC.

This clonotype was seen at least ten times. This rearrangement joins TRBV5-1 to TRBJ2-2; 10 bases match TRBD1. This CDR3 is built from 15 residues. CDR1 and CDR2 from the germline V gene are SGHRS and YFSETQ. The V gene end was trimmed by 5 bases and the J gene end by 3 bases; junction bases not matched to a gene: 4. Here the CDR3 DNA reads TGCGCCAGCAGTCTAGGGACAGGGGACACCGGGGAGCTGTTTTTT. It encodes CASSLGTGDTGELFF.

This clonotype was picked up a small number of times. The chain has TRBV11-3 and TRBJ2-1; tentative D call: TRBD2 (5 bases). Germline CDR1 and CDR2: SGHNT and YENEEA. This CDR3 is built from 15 residues. The V end was cut by 3 bases, the J end by 4 bases, with 13 bases between. The DNA of the CDR3 is TGTGCCAGCAGCTTTTCAGCGGCCTCTTACAATGAGCAGTTCTTC. Amino acids: CASSFSAASYNEQFF.

CDR3 sequence (DNA): TGCGCCAGCAGCCAAGGGACCACAGATACGCAGTATTTT. This sequence encodes CASSQGTTDTQYF. The gene calls are TRBV4-3 and TRBJ2-3, with no clear D. Germline V gene sequence: CDR1 LGHNA, CDR2 YSLEER. The ends were cut back, 1 base at V and 2 bases at J, with 4 bases in the middle. CDR3 length equals 13 residues.

This clonotype was detected a few times. The chain joins TRBV5-4 to TRBJ2-5; D ambiguous. The germline V gene encodes CDR1 SGHNT and CDR2 YYREEE (reference sequence). There are 13 residues in the CDR3. Trimming took 2 bases from V and 3 from J, leaving 8 bases between them. The CDR3 DNA is TGTGCCAGCAGCTTTATTGCGGAAGAGACCCAGTACTTC. Translating it yields CASSFIAEETQYF. Supplemented by reference TRBV5-4 and TRBJ2-5, the full variable domain reads ETGVTQSPTHLIKTRGQQVTLRCSSQSGHNTVSWYQQALGQGPQFIFQYYREEENGRGNFPPRFSGLQFPNYSSELNVNALELDDSALYLCASSFIAEETQYFGPGTRLLVL.

This clonotype has more than one count but fewer than ten. The chain carries TRBV6-2 or TRBV6-3 and TRBJ2-7, with TRBD1 identical over 8 bases. CDR1 is MNHEY, CDR2 SVGEGT, per germline. V lost 2 bases and J lost 3; bases outside the gene matches: 6. This CDR3 comprises 15 residues. The DNA of the CDR3 is TGTGCCAGCAGTTACACCAGGGGGCCCCTCTACGAGCAGTACTTC. It encodes CASSYTRGPLYEQYF.

The sample holds many counts of this clonotype. CDR3 DNA sequence: TGTGCCAGCAGCGTAGGCACAAACAATGAGCAGTTCTTC. This translates into CASSVGTNNEQFF. The chain uses TRBV9 and TRBJ2-1, with D hard to call. CDR1 SGDLS and CDR2 YYNGEE come from the germline V gene. V was pared by 0 bases and J by 5 bases, with 6 bases between. The CDR3 has 13 amino acids.

There are a few counts of this clonotype. The chain combines TRBV29-1 with TRBJ1-1; a weak D match, TRBD1 (5 bases). This CDR3 comprises 14 residues. Per germline, CDR1 SQVTM and CDR2 ANQGSEA. Between the trimmed V and J ends, which lost 7 bases and 5 bases, there was a span of 20 bases. CDR3 region: CSASPGPGRTEAFF. The CDR3 DNA reads TGCAGCGCCTCACCGGGACCCGGAAGGACTGAAGCTTTCTTT.

This clonotype came up many times. A junction boundary mismatches the germline segment, possibly from a read error. The chain uses TRBV19 and TRBJ2-3; 7 nucleotides match TRBD2. The CDR3 contains 14 residues. The germline gives CDR1 LNHDA, CDR2 SQIVND (reference sequence). CDR3 sequence (DNA): TGTGCCAGTAGGATAGCGGGCGGCACAGATACGCAGTATTTT. Its protein is CASRIAGGTDTQYF.

This clonotype was detected a few times. V gene TRBV10-3 combines with J gene TRBJ1-1; TRBD1 matches at 7 bases. The V gene's germline CDR1 is ENHRY and CDR2 SYGVKD. The CDR3 sequence is 15 residues long. Trimming removed 6 bases from V and 0 bases from J; junction bases left unmatched: 7. Here the CDR3 DNA reads TGTGCCATCAGGACAGGGAATTCCATGAACACTGAAGCTTTCTTT. This encodes CAIRTGNSMNTEAFF.

The V call is TRBV7-8, the J call TRBJ2-3, with D hard to call. Germline-derived CDR1 and CDR2 are SGHVS and FQNEAQ. Deletions cut 4 bases from V and 4 bases from J, with 6 bases between. The CDR3 runs to 12 residues. In DNA form, the CDR3 reads TGTGCCAGCAGCTCTGCGTCAGATACGCAGTATTTT. Translated: CASSSASDTQYF.

This clonotype was seen a few times. This chain joins TRBV3-1 and TRBJ2-7; D ambiguous. Per germline, CDR1 LGHDT and CDR2 YNNKEL (reference sequence). The germline V and J ends were trimmed by 0 bases and 4 bases, with 7 bases remaining between them. There are 13 residues in the CDR3. The CDR3 nucleotides are TGTGCCAGCAGCCAAGATCTCTGGTACGAGCAGTACTTC. This gives the protein CASSQDLWYEQYF.

As for this clonotype: This may come from a read error, since a much larger clone is one base off. The genes are TRBV4-3 and TRBJ2-3; D possibly corresponds to TRBD2 (5 bases). Germline values: CDR1 LGHNA, CDR2 YSLEER. The CDR3 runs 16 residues. The CDR3 loop reads CASSQDLKRSIDTQYF. The CDR3 DNA reads TGCGCCAGCAGCCAAGATCTTAAGCGGAGCATAGATACGCAGTATTTT.

This clonotype came up many times. This CDR3 is CASKLAGVYEQYF. The CDR3 DNA reads TGCGCCAGCAAACTAGCGGGAGTCTACGAGCAGTACTTC. The genes are TRBV5-1 and TRBJ2-7, with 11 bases identical to TRBD2. After removal of 6 bases from V and 3 bases from J, the junction contained 2 bases not matched to a gene. Germline CDR1 and CDR2: SGHRS and YFSETQ. The CDR3 loop spans 13 amino acids.

This clonotype has only a few counts. This chain links TRBV5-1 with TRBJ1-5, with 8 bases that match TRBD1. Germline values: CDR1 SGHRS, CDR2 YFSETQ. V dropped 9 bases and J dropped 5; count of bases not matched to a gene: 13. This CDR3 region has 15 residues. DNA of the CDR3: TGCGCCATACTCAGCTCGGACAGGGTAGATCAGCCCCAGCATTTT. It specifies CAILSSDRVDQPQHF.

This rearrangement joins TRBV20-1 to TRBJ1-2; D is unresolved. Germline-derived CDR1 and CDR2 are DFQATT and SNEGSKA (reference sequence). The V end lost 0 bases, the J end lost 1 base, and 6 bases lay between the germline ends. The CDR3 runs to 13 residues. In DNA, the CDR3 is TGCAGTGCTAGAGATACGGTTAACTATGGCTACACCTTC. Protein: CSARDTVNYGYTF.

At least ten counts were recorded for this clonotype. The V call is TRBV9, the J call TRBJ2-2; 8 bases fit TRBD1. Germline V gene sequence: CDR1 SGDLS, CDR2 YYNGEE. V was clipped by 3 bases and J by 7 bases; unmatched bases: 2. The length of the CDR3 is 13 residues. The CDR3 DNA reads as TGTGCCAGCAGCGCGGACAGGGACGGGGAGCTGTTTTTT. This codes for CASSADRDGELFF.

This clonotype was observed at least ten times. The chain couples TRBV7-9 to TRBJ2-7; D may be TRBD1 (6 bases). V lost 5 bases and J lost 1, with 12 bases in between. This CDR3 has 14 amino acids. CDR1 is SEHNR and CDR2 is FQNEAQ in the germline V gene (reference sequence). CDR3 sequence: CASSPRDKSYEQYF. In nucleotides, the CDR3 is TGTGCCAGCAGCCCCCGGGACAAGTCCTACGAGCAGTACTTC.

This clonotype occurred many times. The chain uses TRBV10-2 and TRBJ1-5, with unresolved D. Per germline, CDR1 WSHSY and CDR2 SAAADI. Trimming took 2 bases from V and 5 from J, leaving 4 bases between them. The CDR3 covers 12 residues. The CDR3 loop is CASSEGYQPQHF. The CDR3 DNA reads TGCGCCAGCAGTGAGGGGTATCAGCCCCAGCATTTT.

This clonotype was counted a few times. CDR3 amino acids: CASSQAPGGDPLGYTF. CDR3 bases: TGTGCCAGCAGCCAAGCTCCAGGAGGGGACCCTCTGGGCTACACCTTC. The chain recombines TRBV3-1 with TRBJ1-2, with D possibly being TRBD1 (5 bases). Trimming removed 1 base from V and 8 bases from J, with 20 bases in between. This CDR3 has 16 residues. Germline values: CDR1 LGHDT, CDR2 YNNKEL (reference sequence).

The sample holds a few counts of this clonotype. The V and J genes are TRBV15 and TRBJ2-2, with 9 bases fitting TRBD1. In germline, CDR1 is LNHNV, CDR2 YYDKDF (reference sequence). The CDR3 covers 19 residues. Trimming removed 5 bases from V and 4 bases from J; junction bases left unmatched: 17. The CDR3 nucleotides read TGTGCCACCAGCCCCCTGGGACAGGGTCAAGGATCGGGCACCGGGGAGCTGTTTTTT. It encodes CATSPLGQGQGSGTGELFF.

This clonotype was seen only a few times. The chain has TRBV12-3 or TRBV12-4 and TRBJ1-2; D is unclear. V dropped 5 bases and J dropped 5 bases, with 15 bases sitting between them. This CDR3 contains 14 residues. The CDR3 reads CASSPPWQIYGYTF. The CDR3 DNA reads TGTGCCAGCAGTCCCCCGTGGCAAATATATGGCTACACCTTC.

This clonotype has only a few counts. The chain has TRBV19 and TRBJ1-6; D may be TRBD1 (5 bases). CDR3 length equals 13 residues. V shed 4 bases and J shed 10 bases, with 11 bases lying between them. CDR1 and CDR2 from the germline V gene are LNHDA and SQIVND (reference sequence). CDR3 in DNA: TGTGCCAGTAGTAAAGGGGCTTCCTCACCCCTCCACTTT. Translating gives CASSKGASSPLHF.